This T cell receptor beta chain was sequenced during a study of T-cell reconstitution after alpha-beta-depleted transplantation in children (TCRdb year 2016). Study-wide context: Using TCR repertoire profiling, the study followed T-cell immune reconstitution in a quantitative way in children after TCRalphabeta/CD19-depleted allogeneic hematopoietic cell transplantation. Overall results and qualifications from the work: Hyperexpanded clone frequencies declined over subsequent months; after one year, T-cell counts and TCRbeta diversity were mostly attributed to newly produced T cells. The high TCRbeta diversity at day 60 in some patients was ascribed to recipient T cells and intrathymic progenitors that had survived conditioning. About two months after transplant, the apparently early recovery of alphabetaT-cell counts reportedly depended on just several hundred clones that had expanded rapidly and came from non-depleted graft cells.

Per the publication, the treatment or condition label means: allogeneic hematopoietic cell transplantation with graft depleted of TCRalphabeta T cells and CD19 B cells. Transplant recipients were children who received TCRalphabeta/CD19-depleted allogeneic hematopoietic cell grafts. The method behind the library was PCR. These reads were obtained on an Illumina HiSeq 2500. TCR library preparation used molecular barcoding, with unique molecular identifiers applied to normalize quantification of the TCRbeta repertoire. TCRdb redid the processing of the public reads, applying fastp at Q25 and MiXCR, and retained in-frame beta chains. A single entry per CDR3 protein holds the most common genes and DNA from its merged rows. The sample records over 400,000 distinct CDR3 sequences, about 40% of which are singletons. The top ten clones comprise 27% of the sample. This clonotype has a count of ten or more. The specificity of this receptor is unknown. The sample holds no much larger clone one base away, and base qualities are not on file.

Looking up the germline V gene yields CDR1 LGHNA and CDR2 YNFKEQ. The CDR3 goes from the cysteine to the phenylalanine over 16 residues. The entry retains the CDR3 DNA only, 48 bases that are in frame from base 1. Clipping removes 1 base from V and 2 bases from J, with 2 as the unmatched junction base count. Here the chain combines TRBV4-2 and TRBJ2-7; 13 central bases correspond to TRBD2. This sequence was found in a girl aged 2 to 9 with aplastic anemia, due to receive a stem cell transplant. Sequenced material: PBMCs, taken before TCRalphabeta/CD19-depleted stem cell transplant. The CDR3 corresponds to CASSQATSGRAYEQYF. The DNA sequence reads TGTGCCAGCAGCCAAGCTACTAGCGGGAGGGCCTACGAGCAGTACTTC.